One sample yielded the 18 T cell receptor beta chains listed below, sequenced in a study of blood T cell repertoires in COVID-19. Clones were read by immunoSEQ multiplex PCR, and TCRdb kept only the in-frame ones, dropping some. The table has approximately 78,000 clones, over 75% seen once. Sequencing was carried out using peripheral blood. Receptor source: a man aged 45-65 years with acute or convalescent COVID-19.

V gene TRBV5-4 combines with J gene TRBJ2-1; TRBD2 aligns across 12 bases. J was trimmed by 0 bases and V by 0 bases; bases with no gene match: 7. This CDR3 contains 19 residues. The germline CDR1 and CDR2 sequences are SGHNT and YYREEE (reference sequence). In DNA form, the CDR3 reads TGTGCCAGCAGCTTGGGTCTAGCGGGGGGGACAAGCTCCTACAATGAGCAGTTCTTC. Amino acid sequence: CASSLGLAGGTSSYNEQFF. Drawing the rest from reference TRBV5-4 and TRBJ2-1, the complete variable domain is ETGVTQSPTHLIKTRGQQVTLRCSSQSGHNTVSWYQQALGQGPQFIFQYYREEENGRGNFPPRFSGLQFPNYSSELNVNALELDDSALYLCASSLGLAGGTSSYNEQFFGPGTRLTVL.

The CDR3 nucleotides are TGCAGCCATACCAGGGGAGAAAAACTGTTTTTT. As protein: CSHTRGEKLFF. This chain uses TRBV29-1 with TRBJ1-4, with D maybe TRBD1 (6 bases). Germline-derived CDR1 and CDR2 are SQVTM and ANQGSEA. The CDR3 has 11 amino acids. The V end was cut by 8 bases, the J end by 8 bases, with 12 bases between.

The chain has TRBV3-1 (or the pseudogene TRBV3-2) and TRBJ2-3; 7 bases align to TRBD2. The length of the CDR3 is 17 residues. V dropped 3 bases and J dropped 8; count of bases not matched to a gene: 17. Germline CDR1 reads LGHDT; CDR2 reads YNNKEL (reference sequence). The DNA of the CDR3 is TGTGCCAGCAGCCAGCCCCCGGGAAAGACTAGCCTTGTTACGCAGTATTTT. Its protein is CASSQPPGKTSLVTQYF.

The chain carries TRBV10-2 and TRBJ2-1; 9 nucleotides line up with TRBD1. After removal of 4 bases from V and 10 bases from J, the junction contained 11 bases not matched to a gene. CDR1 is WSHSY and CDR2 is SAAADI in the germline V gene. The CDR3 loop spans 15 amino acids. CDR3 DNA: TGCGCCAGCAGTGCGACCGGGACAGGGTATGGGGAGCAGTTCTTC. Its protein product is CASSATGTGYGEQFF.

The chain has TRBV3-1 (or the pseudogene TRBV3-2) and TRBJ1-1; perhaps TRBD1 as D (6 bases). Germline CDR1 LGHDT, CDR2 YNNKEL (reference sequence). The CDR3 covers 14 residues. V lost 4 bases and J lost 5, with 14 bases in between. The CDR3 loop is CASSPTGSVTEAFF. The CDR3 coding sequence is TGTGCCAGCAGCCCCACAGGGTCGGTTACTGAAGCTTTCTTT.

The CDR3 loop reads CSVRDSSYEQYF. The CDR3, as DNA: TGCAGCGTCCGGGACAGCTCCTACGAGCAGTACTTC. The chain couples TRBV29-1 to TRBJ2-7; 7 bases are shared with TRBD1. The CDR3 has 12 amino acids. Germline trimming cut 6 bases from V and 0 bases from J; bases unmatched to any gene: 2. Germline-derived CDR1 and CDR2 are SQVTM and ANQGSEA.

The CDR3 nucleotides read TGTGCCAGTAGTAGGGAGACGGTACGGCAGCCCCAGCATTTT. Its translation is CASSRETVRQPQHF. The rearrangement joins TRBV19 to TRBJ1-5; D is ambiguous. V was clipped by 4 bases and J by 7 bases, with 14 bases between them. The CDR3 length is 14 residues. The germline V gene encodes CDR1 LNHDA and CDR2 SQIVND (reference sequence). The full variable domain, with the rest looked up from reference TRBV19 and TRBJ1-5, is DGGITQSPKYLFRKEGQNVTLSCEQNLNHDAMYWYRQDPGQGLRLIYYSQIVNDFQKGDIAEGYSVSREKKESFPLTVTSAQKNPTAFYLCASSRETVRQPQHFGDGTRLSIL.

This rearrangement joins TRBV5-8 to TRBJ1-2, with unresolved D. CDR1 and CDR2 (germline): SGHTS, YDEGEE. The V end lost 4 bases, the J end lost 1 base, and 8 bases lay between the germline ends. CDR3 length: 13 residues. Here the CDR3 reads CASSPGFNYGYTF. CDR3 nucleotides: TGTGCCAGCAGCCCGGGATTTAACTATGGCTACACCTTC.

The genes are TRBV7-6 and TRBJ2-7; weak D call: TRBD1 (6 bases). V lost 5 bases and J 1 base, leaving 12 bases between the germline ends. Germline CDR1 SGHVS, CDR2 FNYEAQ. This CDR3 comprises 14 residues. The CDR3 loop reads CASSKRQESYEQYF. The CDR3 coding sequence is TGTGCCAGCAGCAAAAGACAGGAGTCCTACGAGCAGTACTTC.

The chain is built from TRBV7-3 and TRBJ1-1; no clear D. Looked up from germline, CDR1 is SGHTA and CDR2 is FQGTGA. This CDR3 spans 13 amino acids. V shed 4 bases and J shed 1 base, with 7 bases lying between them. For the CDR3, the DNA is TGTGCCAGCAGCTACGACACGAACACTGAAGCTTTCTTT. It is translated as CASSYDTNTEAFF.

The chain joins TRBV29-1 to TRBJ2-2; 10 nucleotides match TRBD1. This CDR3 comprises 15 residues. Germline-derived CDR1 and CDR2 are SQVTM and ANQGSEA. V lost 7 bases and J lost 3; bases outside the gene matches: 8. CDR3 nucleotides: TGCAGCGCTCTTGGGACAGGGGAATACACCGGGGAGCTGTTTTTT. Translation: CSALGTGEYTGELFF.

The V gene is TRBV19, the J gene TRBJ2-7; 7 bases are shared with TRBD1. CDR3 length equals 15 residues. Looked up from germline, CDR1 is LNHDA and CDR2 is SQIVND (reference sequence). With V trimmed by 5 bases and J by 2 bases, 9 bases remained unmatched. CDR3 loop: CASSLRQGMAYEQYF. DNA of the CDR3: TGTGCCAGTAGTCTCCGACAGGGAATGGCCTACGAGCAGTACTTC.

This sequence joins TRBV27 and TRBJ2-6; D possibly corresponds to TRBD1 (5 bases). Germline CDR1 reads MNHEY; CDR2 reads SMNVEV (reference sequence). V lost 2 bases and J lost 2, with 10 bases in between. The CDR3 is 16 residues long. The CDR3 reads CASSLNTGPGANVLTF. The DNA for the CDR3 is TGTGCCAGCAGTTTAAATACAGGCCCTGGGGCCAACGTCCTGACTTTC. Variable domain in full (rest from reference TRBV27 and TRBJ2-6): EAQVTQNPRYLITVTGKKLTVTCSQNMNHEYMSWYRQDPGLGLRQIYYSMNVEVTDKGDVPEGYKVSRKEKRNFPLILESPSPNQTSLYFCASSLNTGPGANVLTFGAGSRLTVL.

This clone was picked up one time. This chain uses TRBV7-8 with TRBJ2-7; D is perhaps TRBD2 (7 bases). The CDR3 loop spans 14 amino acids. Between the trimmed V and J ends, which lost 1 base and 2 bases, there was a span of 9 bases. The germline V gene has CDR1 SGHVS and CDR2 FQNEAQ. The CDR3 sequence is CASSLVGGAYEQYF. As DNA, the CDR3 is TGTGCCAGCAGCTTAGTAGGGGGGGCCTACGAGCAGTACTTC. The full variable domain, rest sourced from reference TRBV7-8 and TRBJ2-7, is GAGVSQSPRYKVAKRGQDVALRCDPISGHVSLFWYQQALGQGPEFLTYFQNEAQLDKSGLPSDRFFAERPEGSVSTLKIQRTQQEDSAVYLCASSLVGGAYEQYFGPGTRLTVT.

With regard to this clone: Other nucleotide sequences from this sample produce the same CDR3. The chain couples TRBV25-1 to TRBJ1-4; TRBD1 matches at 10 bases. Trimming took 2 bases from V and 5 from J; bases not matched to a gene: 2. Germline CDR1 is MGHDK and CDR2 is SYGVNS. CDR3 length: 15 residues. The CDR3 DNA follows: TGTGCCAGCAGTGAAGGGGACAGGGGCAATGAAAAACTGTTTTTT. Translated: CASSEGDRGNEKLFF.

The DNA of the CDR3 is TGCGCCAGCAGCAAAGGGACACAGAACACTGAAGCTTTCTTT. It is translated as CASSKGTQNTEAFF. J is TRBJ1-1 and V is TRBV5-1, with a possible D match to TRBD1 (6 bases). Germline V gene data show CDR1 as SGHRS and CDR2 as YFSETQ. The CDR3 totals 14 residues. The V and J ends lost 4 bases and 1 base respectively, with 11 bases between them.

This chain joins TRBV7-3 and TRBJ2-2; no clear D. Germline V gives CDR1 SGHTA, CDR2 FQGTGA. V gave up 2 bases and J gave up 4 bases, with 8 bases separating them. The CDR3 extends over 14 amino acids. The CDR3 coding sequence is TGTGCCAGCAGCTTACAGTGGGCCACCGGGGAGCTGTTTTTT. It codes for CASSLQWATGELFF.

The gene calls are TRBV24-1 and TRBJ1-1, with D tentatively TRBD1 (6 bases). CDR3 length: 16 residues. Germline lookup yields CDR1 KGHDR and CDR2 SFDVKD. With 0 bases removed from V and 1 base from J, the gap between germline ends came to 11 bases. The CDR3 sequence is CATSDLRGRANTEAFF. As DNA, the CDR3 is TGTGCCACCAGTGATTTGAGGGGGAGGGCGAACACTGAAGCTTTCTTT.